The 25 T cell receptor beta chains below were found in one sample sequenced in a study of T cell responses to AZD1222 COVID-19 vaccine. Measured with immunoSEQ multiplex PCR; TCRdb has only the in-frame clones, and not every one. The table shows approximately 150,000 clones, with approximately 90% occurring only once. Sequencing used peripheral blood, obtained on day 0 of AZD1222 vaccination. These receptors were collected from an adult in good health.

This chain connects TRBV3-1 (or the pseudogene TRBV3-2) to TRBJ1-2; D is unclear. CDR1 is LGHDT, CDR2 YNNKEL, per germline (reference sequence). Trimming took 4 bases from V and 0 from J, leaving 12 bases between them. CDR3 size: 15 residues. The CDR3 region has the DNA TGTGCCAGCAGCCTCCTGAGCAAAACTAACTATGGCTACACCTTC. The encoded protein is CASSLLSKTNYGYTF.

The chain couples TRBV11-2 to TRBJ1-2; D is unresolved. Trimming cost V 0 bases and J 8 bases, with 13 bases left between them. This CDR3 has 14 amino acids. Looked up from germline, CDR1 is SGHAT and CDR2 is FQNNGV. In nucleotides, the CDR3 is TGTGCCAGCAGCTTAGAGGGAGGACGAGGAGGCTACACCTTC. Translating gives CASSLEGGRGGYTF.

The chain is built from TRBV25-1 and TRBJ2-2; D is uncertain. The CDR3 totals 14 residues. The germline V and J ends were trimmed by 1 base and 5 bases, with 8 bases remaining between them. CDR1 MGHDK and CDR2 SYGVNS come from the germline V gene. This chain's CDR3 is CASSESPRTGELFF. The DNA of the CDR3 is TGTGCCAGCAGTGAATCCCCCCGGACCGGGGAGCTGTTTTTT. Looking up the rest from reference TRBV25-1 and TRBJ2-2 gives the full variable domain: EADIYQTPRYLVIGTGKKITLECSQTMGHDKMYWYQQDPGMELHLIHYSYGVNSTEKGDLSSESTVSRIRTEHFPLTLESARPSHTSQYLCASSESPRTGELFFGEGSRLTVL.

Written as DNA, the CDR3 is TGTGCCAGCAGCGCCGACGGCGGGGCTAACTATGGCTACACCTTC. This codes for CASSADGGANYGYTF. The chain employs TRBV9 and TRBJ1-2, with D unclear. Germline V gene lookup returns CDR1 SGDLS and CDR2 YYNGEE. CDR3 length equals 15 residues. Trimming removed 3 bases from V and 0 bases from J, with 12 bases in between.

The chain employs TRBV5-1 and TRBJ1-1; 10 bases are shared with TRBD1. Germline lookup yields CDR1 SGHRS and CDR2 YFSETQ. The trim removed 5 bases at V and 4 bases at J, leaving 8 bases unmatched. The length of the CDR3 is 15 residues. The CDR3 loop reads CASSRMDRGTTEAFF. CDR3 DNA: TGCGCCAGCAGTCGGATGGACAGGGGGACCACTGAAGCTTTCTTT.

This sequence joins TRBV5-1 and TRBJ2-1; 8 bases agree with TRBD2. The CDR3 loop spans 13 amino acids. V lost 4 bases and J lost 6; bases outside the gene matches: 3. In germline, CDR1 is SGHRS, CDR2 YFSETQ. CDR3 residues: CASSETSANEQFF. CDR3 in DNA: TGCGCCAGCAGCGAGACTAGCGCCAATGAGCAGTTCTTC.

This clone has only one observation. V and J are TRBV4-2 and TRBJ1-1; possible D gene TRBD1, 6 bases. The ends were cut back, 0 bases at V and 9 bases at J, with 11 bases in the middle. The CDR3 extends over 13 amino acids. In germline, CDR1 is LGHNA, CDR2 YNFKEQ. The CDR3 DNA sequence: TGTGCCAGCAGCCAAGAACCACAGGGACAAGCTTTCTTT. Translated: CASSQEPQGQAFF.

This chain links TRBV3-1 (or the pseudogene TRBV3-2) with TRBJ1-1; D perhaps matches TRBD1 (5 bases). The CDR3 spans 14 residues. CDR1 is LGHDT and CDR2 is YNNKEL in the germline V gene (reference sequence). Trimming took 2 bases from V and 7 from J, leaving 14 bases between them. For the CDR3, the DNA is TGTGCCAGCAGCCAACGAGGGTTACAGGATGAAGCTTTCTTT. This sequence encodes CASSQRGLQDEAFF.

This clone was counted a single time. The J gene is TRBJ1-2, the V gene TRBV27, with 11 bases identical to TRBD1. Germline V gene data show CDR1 as MNHEY and CDR2 as SMNVEV (reference sequence). The ends lost 7 bases at V and 7 bases at J; junction bases unmatched: 8. The CDR3 loop spans 14 amino acids. CDR3 sequence (DNA): TGTGCCAGCACCTCGGACAGGGGGCGCGGTGGCTACACCTTC. Amino acids: CASTSDRGRGGYTF.

This clone occurred a few times. CDR3 coding DNA: TGTGCCAGCAGTTACGATACGGGAGTATCCTACGAGCAGTACTTC. Translated: CASSYDTGVSYEQYF. The chain employs TRBV6-5 and TRBJ2-7, with D possibly TRBD2 on 6 matching bases. This CDR3 spans 15 amino acids. The germline CDR1 and CDR2 sequences are MNHEY and SVGAGI. V lost 2 bases to trimming and J lost 1 base, with 12 bases between them.

The chain recombines TRBV11-2 with TRBJ2-2, with D possibly matching TRBD2 (5 bases). This CDR3 has 16 amino acids. Germline lookup yields CDR1 SGHAT and CDR2 FQNNGV. V lost 4 bases to trimming and J lost 1 base, with 13 bases between them. The CDR3 is CASSSLGEGNTGELFF. CDR3 in DNA: TGTGCCAGCAGCTCCCTCGGGGAAGGGAACACCGGGGAGCTGTTTTTT.

This clone is a singleton in its sample. The DNA of the CDR3 is TGTGCCAGCAGCCCGTGGACAGGGGGCTATGGCTACACCTTC. The encoded protein is CASSPWTGGYGYTF. V usage is TRBV14 and J usage is TRBJ1-2; 10 bases fit TRBD1. Germline CDR1 and CDR2: SGHDN and FVKESK. This CDR3 region has 14 residues. V was pared by 4 bases and J by 4 bases, with 3 bases of the junction left unmatched.

The chain employs TRBV4-2 and TRBJ2-7, with 10 bases fitting TRBD1. Germline V gene sequence: CDR1 LGHNA, CDR2 YNFKEQ. V shed 5 bases, J shed 3 bases, and the junction held 10 bases outside the gene matches. The CDR3 is 16 amino acids. Here the CDR3 DNA reads TGTGCCAGCAGCACTTCGGGACAGGGGACAGGCTACGAGCAGTACTTC. Translation: CASSTSGQGTGYEQYF.

This chain links TRBV10-2 with TRBJ2-7, with 12 bases lining up with TRBD2. The CDR3 contains 14 residues. V dropped 8 bases and J dropped 4; count of bases not matched to a gene: 6. Germline values: CDR1 WSHSY, CDR2 SAAADI. In DNA form, the CDR3 reads TGCGCCAGCGCGACTAGCGGGAGTCCGTACGAGCAGTACTTC. The encoded protein is CASATSGSPYEQYF.

This clone occurred a few times. The chain's CDR3 is CASSGRTVPEQYF. The CDR3 DNA reads TGTGCCAGCAGCGGTCGGACAGTCCCGGAGCAGTACTTC. The V call is TRBV11-2, the J call TRBJ2-7; maybe TRBD1 (6 bases). Trimming took 5 bases from V and 7 from J, leaving 15 bases between them. This CDR3 region has 13 residues. Germline lookup yields CDR1 SGHAT and CDR2 FQNNGV. The whole variable domain, filled in from reference TRBV11-2 and TRBJ2-7, reads EAGVAQSPRYKIIEKRQSVAFWCNPISGHATLYWYQQILGQGPKLLIQFQNNGVVDDSQLPKDRFSAERLKGVDSTLKIQPAKLEDSAVYLCASSGRTVPEQYFGPGTRLTVT.

The chain is built from TRBV10-2 and TRBJ2-1; a weak D match, TRBD2 (5 bases). Deletions cut 6 bases from V and 5 bases from J, with 11 bases between. Germline V CDR1 and CDR2: WSHSY, SAAADI. The CDR3 is 13 residues long. CDR3 DNA: TGCGCCAGCAGGGACTTTCCTGACAATGAGCAGTTCTTC. Protein sequence: CASRDFPDNEQFF.

This chain joins TRBV10-3 and TRBJ1-1; the D is unclear. V lost 10 bases and J lost 6, with 18 bases in between. Looked up from germline, CDR1 is ENHRY and CDR2 is SYGVKD. This CDR3 is 13 amino acids long. CDR3 bases: TGTGCCACCCAGAACGGGGTTTCCGCTGAAGCTTTCTTT. Protein sequence: CATQNGVSAEAFF.

The chain links TRBV12-2 to TRBJ1-2; the table calls TRBD1, which could not be checked here. TRBV12-2 is designated a pseudogene. The CDR3 extends over 15 amino acids. CDR3 bases: TGTGCAAGTCGCTCCTTTATTTTCAGGGGGCTTGGCTACACCTTC. Its protein product is CASRSFIFRGLGYTF.

The chain is built from TRBV3-1 (or the pseudogene TRBV3-2) and TRBJ1-1; weak D call: TRBD1 (5 bases). This CDR3 region has 15 residues. The V gene lost 0 bases and the J gene lost 6 bases, with 14 bases spanning the gap. Germline CDR1 is LGHDT and CDR2 is YNNKEL (reference sequence). The CDR3, as DNA: TGTGCCAGCAGCCAAGATGGGGTACTCAGGGCTGAAGCTTTCTTT. As protein: CASSQDGVLRAEAFF.

The rearrangement uses TRBV7-9 and TRBJ1-2, with D possibly TRBD1 on 6 matching bases. V shed 5 bases and J shed 0 bases, with 13 bases lying between them. Germline CDR1 and CDR2: SEHNR and FQNEAQ (reference sequence). The CDR3 sequence is 15 residues long. In nucleotides, the CDR3 is TGTGCCAGCAGCCCTCGGTCAGGGGCTAACTATGGCTACACCTTC. Translation gives CASSPRSGANYGYTF.

The chain couples TRBV30 to TRBJ2-2; 9 nucleotides agree with TRBD1. The trim removed 3 bases at V and 7 bases at J, leaving 3 bases unmatched. The germline V gene encodes CDR1 GTSNPN and CDR2 SVGIG (reference sequence). This CDR3 spans 13 amino acids. DNA for the CDR3: TGTGCCTGGAGCGACAGGGGGAACGGGGAGCTGTTTTTT. Translation gives CAWSDRGNGELFF.

The V and J genes are TRBV7-9 and TRBJ1-6; D is undetermined. The CDR3 is 12 amino acids. Germline loops: CDR1 SEHNR, CDR2 FQNEAQ (reference sequence). V lost 5 bases and J lost 7, with 6 bases in between. The chain's CDR3 is CASSLVNSPLHF. The CDR3 DNA follows: TGTGCCAGCAGCCTCGTAAATTCACCCCTCCACTTT.

The CDR3 region has the DNA TGTGCCACCAGCAGGAGGACTAGCGGTCACAATGAGCAGTTCTTC. Its protein is CATSRRTSGHNEQFF. This chain joins TRBV15 and TRBJ2-1; 10 nucleotides align to TRBD2. Germline loops: CDR1 LNHNV, CDR2 YYDKDF (reference sequence). V trimming: 3 bases; J trimming: 5 bases; junction bases outside the gene matches: 4. The CDR3 has 15 amino acids.

The J gene is TRBJ1-2, the V gene TRBV6-5; D remains ambiguous. This CDR3 spans 13 amino acids. V lost 6 bases to trimming and J lost 8 bases, with 16 bases between them. Looked up from germline, CDR1 is MNHEY and CDR2 is SVGAGI. CDR3 residues: CASSSGRTTGYTF. In DNA, the CDR3 is TGTGCCAGCAGCTCGGGCCGAACCACGGGCTACACCTTC.

The chain uses TRBV4-2 and TRBJ2-5; 7 positions agree with TRBD1. After removal of 5 bases from V and 2 bases from J, the junction contained 8 bases not matched to a gene. The CDR3 runs 15 residues. Per the germline V gene, CDR1 is LGHNA and CDR2 is YNFKEQ. CDR3 amino acids: CASSADGTDQETQYF. CDR3 DNA sequence: TGTGCCAGCAGCGCGGACGGGACAGATCAAGAGACCCAGTACTTC.